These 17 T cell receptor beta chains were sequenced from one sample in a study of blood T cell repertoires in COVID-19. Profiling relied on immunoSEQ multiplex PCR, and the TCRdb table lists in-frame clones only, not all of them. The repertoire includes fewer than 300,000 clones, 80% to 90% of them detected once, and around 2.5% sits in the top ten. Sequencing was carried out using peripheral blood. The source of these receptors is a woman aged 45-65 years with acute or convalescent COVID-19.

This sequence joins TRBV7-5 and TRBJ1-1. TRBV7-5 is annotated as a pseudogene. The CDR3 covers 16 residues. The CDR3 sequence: CARSPLKLLMNTEAFF. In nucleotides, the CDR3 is TGTGCCAGAAGCCCTCTTAAGCTCCTCATGAACACTGAAGCTTTCTTT.

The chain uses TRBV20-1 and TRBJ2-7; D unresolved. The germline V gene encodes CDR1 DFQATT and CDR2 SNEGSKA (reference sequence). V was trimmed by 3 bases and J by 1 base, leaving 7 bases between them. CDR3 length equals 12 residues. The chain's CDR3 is CSASRQSYEQYF. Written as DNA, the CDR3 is TGCAGTGCTAGTCGTCAGTCCTACGAGCAGTACTTC.

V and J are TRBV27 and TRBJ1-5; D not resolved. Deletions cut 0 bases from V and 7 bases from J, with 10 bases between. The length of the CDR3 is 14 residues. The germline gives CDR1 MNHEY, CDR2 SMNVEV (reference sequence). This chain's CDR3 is CASSLSIARQPQHF. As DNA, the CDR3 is TGTGCCAGCAGTTTATCGATCGCCAGGCAGCCCCAGCATTTT.

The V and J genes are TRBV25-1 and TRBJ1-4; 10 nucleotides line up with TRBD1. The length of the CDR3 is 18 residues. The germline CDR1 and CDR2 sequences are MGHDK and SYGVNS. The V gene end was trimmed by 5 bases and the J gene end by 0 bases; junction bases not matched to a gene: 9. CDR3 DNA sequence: TGTGCCAGCAGTTTCCGACAGGGGGCCTCTTCAACTAATGAAAAACTGTTTTTT. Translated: CASSFRQGASSTNEKLFF.

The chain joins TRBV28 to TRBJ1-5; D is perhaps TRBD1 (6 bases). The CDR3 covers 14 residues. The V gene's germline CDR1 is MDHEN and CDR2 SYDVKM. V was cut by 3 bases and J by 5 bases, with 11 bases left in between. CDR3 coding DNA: TGTGCCAGCAGTTTCTCGGACAGTTATCAGCCCCAGCATTTT. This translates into CASSFSDSYQPQHF.

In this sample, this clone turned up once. The CDR3, as DNA: TGTGCCAGCAGCCAAGTTGGAGGTGGGGCCAACGTCCTGACTTTC. This codes for CASSQVGGGANVLTF. J is TRBJ2-6 and V is TRBV3-1 (or the pseudogene TRBV3-2); D perhaps matches TRBD2 (5 bases). CDR3 size: 15 residues. Germline loops: CDR1 LGHDT, CDR2 YNNKEL (reference sequence). The V end lost 1 base, the J end lost 3 bases, and 7 bases lay between the germline ends.

CDR3 protein: CASSDHRGTDTQYF. The CDR3 nucleotides are TGTGCCAGCAGTGATCACAGGGGGACAGATACGCAGTATTTT. The V gene is TRBV6-1, the J gene TRBJ2-3; 8 positions match TRBD1. V shed 3 bases and J 3 bases; nucleotides not matched to a gene: 2. The CDR3 contains 14 residues. CDR1 and CDR2 (germline): MNHNS, SASEGT.

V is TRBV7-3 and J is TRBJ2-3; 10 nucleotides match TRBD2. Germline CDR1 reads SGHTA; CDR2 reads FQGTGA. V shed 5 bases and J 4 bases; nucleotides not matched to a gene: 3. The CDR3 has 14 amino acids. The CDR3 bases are TGTGCCAGCAGCAAAGCGGGAGGGTCAGATACGCAGTATTTT. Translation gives CASSKAGGSDTQYF.

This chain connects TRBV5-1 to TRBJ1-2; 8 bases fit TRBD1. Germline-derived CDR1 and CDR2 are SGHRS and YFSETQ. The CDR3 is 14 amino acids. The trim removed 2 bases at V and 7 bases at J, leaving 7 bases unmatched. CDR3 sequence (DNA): TGCGCCAGCAGCTTCGACAGGGGAGCTGCTGGCTACACCTTC. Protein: CASSFDRGAAGYTF.

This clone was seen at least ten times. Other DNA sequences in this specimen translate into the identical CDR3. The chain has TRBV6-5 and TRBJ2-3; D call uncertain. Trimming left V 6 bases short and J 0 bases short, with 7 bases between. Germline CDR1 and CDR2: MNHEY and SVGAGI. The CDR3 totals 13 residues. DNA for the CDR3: TGTGCCAGCAGCCTACAGAGCACAGATACGCAGTATTTT. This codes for CASSLQSTDTQYF.

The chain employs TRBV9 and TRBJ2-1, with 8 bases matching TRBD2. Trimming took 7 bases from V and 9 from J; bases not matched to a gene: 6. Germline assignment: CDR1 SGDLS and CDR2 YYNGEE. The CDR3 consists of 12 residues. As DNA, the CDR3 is TGTGCCAGCGGGACTAGGACCGGTGAGCAGTTCTTC. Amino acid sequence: CASGTRTGEQFF.

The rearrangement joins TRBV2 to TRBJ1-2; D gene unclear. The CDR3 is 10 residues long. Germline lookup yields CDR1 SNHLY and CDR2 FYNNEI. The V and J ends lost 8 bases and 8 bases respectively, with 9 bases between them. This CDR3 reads CASGVGGYTF. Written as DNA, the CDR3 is TGTGCCAGCGGAGTTGGAGGCTACACCTTC.

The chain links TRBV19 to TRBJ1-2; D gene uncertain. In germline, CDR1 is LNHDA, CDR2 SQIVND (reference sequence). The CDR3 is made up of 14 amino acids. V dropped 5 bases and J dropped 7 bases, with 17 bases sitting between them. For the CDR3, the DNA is TGTGCCAGTAGTGCCCCGACTTATGGAAGTGGCTACACCTTC. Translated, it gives CASSAPTYGSGYTF.

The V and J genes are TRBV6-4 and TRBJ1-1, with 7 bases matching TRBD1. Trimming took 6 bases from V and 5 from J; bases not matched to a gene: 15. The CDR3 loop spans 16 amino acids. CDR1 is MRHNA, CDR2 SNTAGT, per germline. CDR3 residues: CASRVRAGGSGTEAFF. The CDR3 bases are TGTGCCAGCAGAGTTCGGGCAGGGGGGTCGGGGACTGAAGCTTTCTTT.

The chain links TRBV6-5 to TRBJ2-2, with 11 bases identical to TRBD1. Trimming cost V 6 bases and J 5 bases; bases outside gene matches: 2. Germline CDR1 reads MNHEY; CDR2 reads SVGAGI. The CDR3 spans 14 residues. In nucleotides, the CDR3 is TGTGCCAGCAGAGGGACAGGGGGGACCGGGGAGCTGTTTTTT. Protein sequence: CASRGTGGTGELFF.

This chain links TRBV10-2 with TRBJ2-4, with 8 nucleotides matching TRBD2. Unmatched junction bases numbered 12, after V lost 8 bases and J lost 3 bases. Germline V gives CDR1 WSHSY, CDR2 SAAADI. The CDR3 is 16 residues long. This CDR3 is CASRGGPAQVKNIQYF. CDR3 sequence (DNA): TGCGCCAGCCGGGGGGGCCCGGCTCAGGTCAAAAACATTCAGTACTTC.

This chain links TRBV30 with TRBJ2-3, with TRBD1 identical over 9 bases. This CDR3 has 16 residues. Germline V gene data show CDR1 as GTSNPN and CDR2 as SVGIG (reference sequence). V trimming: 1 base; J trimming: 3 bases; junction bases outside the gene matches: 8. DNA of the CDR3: TGTGCCTGGAGTGCGGGGGACAGGGCCGGAACAGATACGCAGTATTTT. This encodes CAWSAGDRAGTDTQYF. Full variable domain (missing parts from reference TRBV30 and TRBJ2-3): SQTIHQWPATLVQPVGSPLSLECTVEGTSNPNLYWYRQAAGRGLQLLFYSVGIGQISSEVPQNLSASRPQDRQFILSSKKLLLSDSGFYLCAWSAGDRAGTDTQYFGPGTRLTVL.